The sequence of this T cell receptor (beta chain) was determined in a study of T-cell reconstitution after alpha-beta-depleted transplantation in children. Germline V gene sequence: CDR1 SEHNR, CDR2 FQNEAQ (reference sequence). The CDR3 length is 11 residues. TCRbeta library construction was performed incorporating unique molecular identifiers. TCRdb used MiXCR to reprocess the PCR reads, holding one entry per CDR3 protein. Of 190,000 or so distinct CDR3 sequences listed, over 5.5% were seen once; the top ten hold 3%. Relative to its sample, this clonotype is medium-sized (0.01 to 0.1%). An end of the junction does not agree with germline; a read error may underlie this.

This sequence was found in a human donor who donated a stem cell graft to a child with Wiskott-Aldrich syndrome. Specimen: PBMCs from the stem cell graft donor, collected from the stem cell graft. The chain uses TRBV7-9 and TRBJ2-1; D unresolved. The CDR3 loop is CASSLGNEQFF. The CDR3 DNA reads TGCGCCAGCAGCTTGGGGAATGAGCAGTTCTTC.